The 17 T cell receptor beta chains reported below all come from one sample, sequenced in a study of regulatory T cells in long-lasting Graves disease. According to the study, TCR beta libraries were built with iRepertoire HTBI primers and CDR3-region Arm-PCR. TCRdb re-called the multiplex PCR reads through MiXCR, storing one row per CDR3 protein. Among about 450,000 distinct CDR3 sequences listed, 14% were seen once. Time point: newly diagnosed GD, antithyroid drugs for less than 3 months. PBMCs provided the RNA from which the TCR library was made. These records were also assigned to another study, of T cells in Graves' hyperthyroidism and ophthalmopathy.

Sequenced material: peripheral blood mononuclear cells (PBMCs), taken at new diagnosis, from a patient treated with antithyroid drugs. These receptors were obtained from a woman between 50 and 59 years old with Graves disease.

The chain employs TRBV10-3 and TRBJ1-5, with no clear D. Germline values: CDR1 ENHRY, CDR2 SYGVKD. This CDR3 has 14 residues. The ends were cut back, 0 bases at V and 7 bases at J, with 10 bases in the middle. As DNA, the CDR3 is TGTGCCATCAGTGAGTCAGGCTCGGGGCAGCCCCAGCATTTT. Its translation: CAISESGSGQPQHF.

This clonotype has a count of ten or more. This chain joins TRBV7-3 and TRBJ2-1; 7 nucleotides agree with TRBD2. CDR1 SGHTA and CDR2 FQGTGA come from the germline V gene. Trimming took 4 bases from V and 8 from J; bases not matched to a gene: 11. The CDR3 loop spans 15 amino acids. CDR3 nucleotide sequence: TGTGCCAGCAGCTCTAGCGGAGCCGCGTACGATGAGCAGTTCTTC. Its protein is CASSSSGAAYDEQFF.

This clonotype was counted many times. V usage is TRBV29-1 and J usage is TRBJ2-7; D may be TRBD1 or TRBD2 (5 bases each). The germline V and J ends were trimmed by 4 bases and 0 bases, with 7 bases remaining between them. The CDR3 is 12 amino acids. Germline assignment: CDR1 SQVTM and CDR2 ANQGSEA. The CDR3 DNA is TGCAGCGTTGGGGGGAACTCCTACGAGCAGTACTTC. It codes for CSVGGNSYEQYF.

This clonotype was seen a few times. This chain joins TRBV18 and TRBJ2-3; D is possibly TRBD1 or TRBD2 (5 bases each). Germline V lookup: CDR1 KGHSH, CDR2 LQKENI. This CDR3 spans 14 amino acids. Trimming cost V 3 bases and J 5 bases, with 12 bases left between them. The CDR3 DNA reads TGTGCCAGCTCACCTCCGGGACGGTTAGATACGCAGTATTTT. This sequence encodes CASSPPGRLDTQYF.

This clonotype was seen at least ten times. The rearrangement uses TRBV30 and TRBJ1-1; a possible D gene is TRBD1 (6 bases). From germline, CDR1 is GTSNPN and CDR2 SVGIG (reference sequence). This CDR3 region has 19 residues. V was cut by 0 bases and J by 1 base, with 24 bases left in between. As DNA, the CDR3 is TGTGCCTGGAGTGTACGACAAAACTGGATTCTACAGGGGAACACTGAAGCTTTCTTT. Translating it yields CAWSVRQNWILQGNTEAFF.

V and J are TRBV10-1 and TRBJ2-5, with 8 bases fitting TRBD1. Germline values: CDR1 WNHNN, CDR2 SYGVQD (reference sequence). This CDR3 spans 16 amino acids. The J segment lost 2 bases and the V segment lost 0 bases, leaving 5 bases of the junction unmatched. DNA for the CDR3: TGCGCCAGCAGTGAGTCCCAGGGGGCCGCACAAGAGACCCAGTACTTC. It encodes CASSESQGAAQETQYF.

This clonotype has more than one count but fewer than ten. The J gene is TRBJ1-2, the V gene TRBV3-1, with TRBD1 matching 7 bases. Germline-derived CDR1 and CDR2 are LGHDT and YNNKEL (reference sequence). With 0 bases clipped from V and 0 bases from J, the junction kept 4 bases outside the gene matches. The CDR3 extends over 16 amino acids. The CDR3 DNA is TGTGCCAGCAGCCAAGAGCCGGGACAGCCTAACTATGGCTACACCTTC. Translated, it gives CASSQEPGQPNYGYTF.

This clonotype was detected a few times. The gene calls are TRBV3-1 and TRBJ1-2; D is perhaps TRBD1 (5 bases). The CDR3 contains 14 residues. In germline, CDR1 is LGHDT, CDR2 YNNKEL (reference sequence). V lost 1 base, J lost 6 bases, and 12 bases lay in between. Here the CDR3 DNA reads TGTGCCAGCAGCCAAGCCGGAGGGGTTGATGGCTACACCTTC. The encoded protein is CASSQAGGVDGYTF.

Only a few counts were recorded for this clonotype. This chain links TRBV29-1 with TRBJ1-2, with unresolved D. The germline CDR1 and CDR2 sequences are SQVTM and ANQGSEA. The CDR3 sequence is 14 residues long. Trimming stripped 8 bases from V and 3 bases from J, with 19 bases between. This chain's CDR3 is CSFKSGVVDYGYTF. For the CDR3, the DNA is TGCAGCTTCAAATCCGGGGTGGTCGACTATGGCTACACCTTC.

Ten or more counts support this clonotype. J is TRBJ2-7 and V is TRBV12-3 or TRBV12-4; possibly TRBD2 for D (5 bases). Deletions cut 3 bases from V and 2 bases from J, with 8 bases between. The CDR3 totals 13 residues. CDR3 sequence (DNA): TGTGCCAGCAGTTTTGAGGGTACCTACGAGCAGTACTTC. Residues: CASSFEGTYEQYF.

On this clonotype: Just one base apart from a much larger clone, this may be a read error. The chain uses TRBV6-2 or TRBV6-3 and TRBJ2-1, with TRBD2 matching 8 bases. Germline V gene lookup returns CDR1 MNHEY and CDR2 SVGEGT. V shed 10 bases, J shed 12 bases, and the junction held 20 bases outside the gene matches. The CDR3 length is 15 residues. CDR3 DNA: TGTGCCAACAGCCCCTCCCGGAGTAGCGGGAAATCGCAGTTCTTC. Translated: CANSPSRSSGKSQFF.

In regard to this clonotype: The likely explanation is a read error, given a far larger clone one base away. V and J are TRBV5-5 and TRBJ2-1; the D is unclear. The closer fit of TRBJ2-3 to the DNA end suggests the J call may be wrong. The CDR3 consists of 13 residues. CDR1 is SGHKS and CDR2 is YYEKEE in the germline V gene (reference sequence). The CDR3, as DNA: TGTGCCAGCTCGGCCTTGAGCACATATACGCAGTATTTT. Encoded protein: CASSALSTYTQYF.

Regarding this clonotype: One end of the junction is discordant with germline, which a read error may explain. The chain has TRBV7-9 and TRBJ2-7, with 8 bases fitting TRBD2. Germline V gene lookup returns CDR1 SEHNR and CDR2 FQNEAQ (reference sequence). The length of the CDR3 is 14 residues. The CDR3 region has the DNA TGTGCCGGCAGCTTAAGCGGGAGCAGGTACGAGCAGTACTTC. It encodes CAGSLSGSRYEQYF.

V gene TRBV5-6 combines with J gene TRBJ2-3; TRBD2 is a possible D gene (6 bases). Trimming removed 4 bases at V and 4 bases at J, with 16 bases between. The CDR3 runs to 15 residues. Looked up from germline, CDR1 is SGHDT and CDR2 is YYEEEE. CDR3 loop: CASSRTWGVPDTQYF. CDR3 nucleotide sequence: TGTGCCAGCAGCCGAACATGGGGGGTGCCAGATACGCAGTATTTT.

The chain has TRBV7-9 and TRBJ2-1; 10 bases align to TRBD2. Trimming at V came to 4 bases and at J to 5 bases, leaving 11 bases not matched to a gene. The CDR3 is 17 amino acids. Germline V gene sequence: CDR1 SEHNR, CDR2 FQNEAQ (reference sequence). This CDR3 is CASSYPSGTSEHNEQFF. Here the CDR3 DNA reads TGTGCCAGCAGCTACCCCTCCGGGACTAGCGAACACAATGAGCAGTTCTTC.

The V gene is TRBV6-1, the J gene TRBJ1-5, with a tentative D call TRBD1 (5 bases). Germline CDR1 and CDR2: MNHNS and SASEGT. The CDR3 extends over 15 amino acids. Trimming removed 5 bases at V and 9 bases at J, with 20 bases between. CDR3 bases: TGTGCCAGCAGTCCCCGGGACGGAATAGTGCGGCCCCAGCATTTT. This codes for CASSPRDGIVRPQHF.

The chain is built from TRBV29-1 and TRBJ2-7; D is possibly TRBD1 (6 bases). The V and J ends lost 4 bases and 2 bases respectively, with 15 bases between them. The CDR3 runs to 14 residues. Per germline, CDR1 SQVTM and CDR2 ANQGSEA. CDR3 residues: CSVGTATNPYEQYF. The CDR3 DNA is TGCAGCGTTGGGACAGCCACAAACCCCTACGAGCAGTACTTC.